One and the same sample provided the 15 T cell receptor beta chains below, sequenced in a study of blood T cell repertoires in COVID-19. Repertoires were generated with immunoSEQ multiplex PCR, while TCRdb's copy carries only in-frame clones and drops some. The data show about 400,000 clones, roughly 89% seen once. The sample consisted of peripheral blood. Receptors originate from a woman younger than 45 with active or convalescent COVID-19.

The chain joins TRBV12-5 to TRBJ1-2; the match to TRBD1 covers 9 bases. V lost 2 bases to trimming and J lost 6 bases; unmatched junction nucleotides: 4. Germline assignment: CDR1 LGHNT and CDR2 FRNRAP. This CDR3 is 14 amino acids long. CDR3: CASGLSGQGHGYTF. CDR3 DNA sequence: TGTGCTAGTGGTTTGTCGGGACAGGGCCATGGCTACACCTTC.

This rearrangement joins TRBV11-2 to TRBJ2-5; 14 bases match TRBD2. Germline loops: CDR1 SGHAT, CDR2 FQNNGV. The CDR3 covers 15 residues. V trimming: 4 bases; J trimming: 4 bases; junction bases outside the gene matches: 2. In nucleotides, the CDR3 is TGTGCCAGCAGCTACGGACTAGCGGGGGGAGAGACCCAGTACTTC. Its protein product is CASSYGLAGGETQYF.

The genes are TRBV3-1 (or the pseudogene TRBV3-2) and TRBJ1-2, with 9 bases aligning to TRBD1. This CDR3 contains 19 residues. The V segment lost 1 base and the J segment 3 bases; nucleotides outside the gene matches: 15. From germline, CDR1 is LGHDT and CDR2 YNNKEL (reference sequence). In nucleotides, the CDR3 is TGTGCCAGCAGCCAAGCCGCTTGGACAGGGGCCCCCGTCGACTATGGCTACACCTTC. It translates to CASSQAAWTGAPVDYGYTF.

This chain uses TRBV5-1 with TRBJ2-1; 7 bases fit TRBD1. The CDR3 is 15 amino acids. V shed 0 bases and J 4 bases; nucleotides not matched to a gene: 4. The germline V gene has CDR1 SGHRS and CDR2 YFSETQ. CDR3 in amino acids: CASSLDGTEYNEQFF. The CDR3 DNA follows: TGCGCCAGCAGCTTGGACGGGACAGAGTACAATGAGCAGTTCTTC.

This rearrangement joins TRBV19 to TRBJ1-5; D might be TRBD1 (6 bases). Trimming cost V 9 bases and J 2 bases, with 14 bases left between them. The germline V gene has CDR1 LNHDA and CDR2 SQIVND (reference sequence). The CDR3 contains 14 residues. The CDR3: CASRTAEGNQPQHF. The CDR3 DNA is TGTGCCAGCCGGACAGCCGAGGGCAATCAGCCCCAGCATTTT.

This chain connects TRBV15 to TRBJ2-1; the match to TRBD2 covers 10 bases. V gave up 5 bases and J gave up 2 bases; unmatched junction bases: 6. From germline, CDR1 is LNHNV and CDR2 YYDKDF (reference sequence). The CDR3 length is 16 residues. This chain's CDR3 is CATSPPSGRAYNEQFF. In DNA form, the CDR3 reads TGTGCCACCAGCCCCCCTAGCGGGAGAGCCTACAATGAGCAGTTCTTC.

The chain carries TRBV2 and TRBJ2-7; a possible D gene is TRBD2 (6 bases). V shed 4 bases and J shed 4 bases, with 14 bases lying between them. Per the germline V gene, CDR1 is SNHLY and CDR2 is FYNNEI. The CDR3 sequence is 14 residues long. CDR3 residues: CASSGEGGVYEQYF. CDR3 DNA: TGTGCCAGCAGTGGAGAAGGAGGGGTATACGAGCAGTACTTC.

The chain's CDR3 is CASSRGLGTRPDEQFF. In DNA, the CDR3 is TGCGCCAGCAGCCGAGGATTAGGGACTAGACCCGATGAGCAGTTCTTC. This chain connects TRBV5-1 to TRBJ2-1; 8 positions match TRBD2. The CDR3 consists of 16 residues. CDR1 and CDR2 from the germline V gene are SGHRS and YFSETQ. The V gene end was trimmed by 4 bases and the J gene end by 8 bases; junction bases not matched to a gene: 14.

CDR3 DNA: TGTGCCAGCAGTGAAGTGGTCGGAGCTAACTATGGCTACACCTTC. Protein sequence: CASSEVVGANYGYTF. V usage is TRBV6-1 and J usage is TRBJ1-2; no reliable D call. V was cut by 1 base and J by 0 bases, with 9 bases left in between. Germline V lookup: CDR1 MNHNS, CDR2 SASEGT. The CDR3 spans 15 residues.

The chain is built from TRBV2 and TRBJ1-2; D is ambiguous. V lost 1 base and J lost 4, with 10 bases in between. Germline values: CDR1 SNHLY, CDR2 FYNNEI. The CDR3 has 14 residues. CDR3 region: CASSEGPGLYGYTF. The DNA of the CDR3 is TGTGCCAGCAGTGAAGGGCCCGGACTCTATGGCTACACCTTC.

This chain joins TRBV6-2 or TRBV6-3 and TRBJ2-1; perhaps TRBD1 as D (5 bases). CDR1 and CDR2 (germline): MNHEY, SVGEGT. V lost 1 base and J lost 5, with 12 bases in between. The CDR3 totals 15 residues. This chain's CDR3 is CASSYFDRPHNEQFF. CDR3 sequence (DNA): TGTGCCAGCAGTTACTTTGACAGACCCCACAATGAGCAGTTCTTC.

The chain links TRBV28 to TRBJ2-3; TRBD1 matches 10 bases. Trimming took 6 bases from V and 1 from J; bases not matched to a gene: 4. This CDR3 spans 15 amino acids. Germline CDR1 reads MDHEN; CDR2 reads SYDVKM. CDR3 sequence (DNA): TGTGCCAGCAGCCCCGGGACAGGGGGCACAGATACGCAGTATTTT. Encoded protein: CASSPGTGGTDTQYF.

The rearrangement joins TRBV12-3 or TRBV12-4 to TRBJ2-1; no reliable D call. With 6 bases removed from V and 5 bases from J, the gap between germline ends came to 5 bases. The CDR3 contains 11 residues. In nucleotides, the CDR3 is TGTGCCAGCAGCCCCGACAATGAGCAGTTCTTC. As protein: CASSPDNEQFF.

The V call is TRBV27, the J call TRBJ2-1; TRBD2 matches at 13 bases. V was clipped by 5 bases and J by 4 bases; unmatched bases: 5. The CDR3 has 16 amino acids. The V gene's germline CDR1 is MNHEY and CDR2 SMNVEV (reference sequence). CDR3: CASSGRLAGGYNEQFF. CDR3 in DNA: TGTGCCAGCAGTGGGAGACTAGCGGGAGGATACAATGAGCAGTTCTTC.

Only one count was recorded for this clone. The chain links TRBV27 to TRBJ1-1; 7 bases align to TRBD1. Germline CDR1 reads MNHEY; CDR2 reads SMNVEV (reference sequence). The V segment lost 5 bases and the J segment 1 base; nucleotides outside the gene matches: 7. CDR3 size: 15 residues. The CDR3 DNA sequence: TGTGCCAGCAGTCTTACGTGGACAGGGAACACTGAAGCTTTCTTT. This codes for CASSLTWTGNTEAFF.